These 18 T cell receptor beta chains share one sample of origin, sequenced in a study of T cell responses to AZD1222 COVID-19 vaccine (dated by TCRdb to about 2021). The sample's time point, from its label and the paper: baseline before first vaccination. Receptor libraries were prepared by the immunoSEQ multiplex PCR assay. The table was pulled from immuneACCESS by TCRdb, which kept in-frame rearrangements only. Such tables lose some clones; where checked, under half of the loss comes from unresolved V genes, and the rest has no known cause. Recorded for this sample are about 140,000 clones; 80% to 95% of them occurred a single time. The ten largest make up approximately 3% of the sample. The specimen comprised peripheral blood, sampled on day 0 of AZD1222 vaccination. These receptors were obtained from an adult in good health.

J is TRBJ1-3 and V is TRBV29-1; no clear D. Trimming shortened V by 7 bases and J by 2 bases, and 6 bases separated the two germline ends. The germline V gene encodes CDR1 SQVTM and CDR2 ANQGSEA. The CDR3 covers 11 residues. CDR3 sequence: CSAATGNTIYF. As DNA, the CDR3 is TGCAGCGCTGCCACTGGAAACACCATATATTTT.

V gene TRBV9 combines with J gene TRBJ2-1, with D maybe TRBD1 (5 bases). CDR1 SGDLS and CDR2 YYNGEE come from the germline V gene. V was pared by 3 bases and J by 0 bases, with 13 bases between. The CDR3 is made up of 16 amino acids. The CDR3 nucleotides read TGTGCCAGCAGCGCAAGGGGCCATAGCTCCTACAATGAGCAGTTCTTC. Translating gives CASSARGHSSYNEQFF. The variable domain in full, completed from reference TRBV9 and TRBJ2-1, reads DSGVTQTPKHLITATGQRVTLRCSPRSGDLSVYWYQQSLDQGLQFLIQYYNGEERAKGNILERFSAQQFPDLHSELNLSSLELGDSALYFCASSARGHSSYNEQFFGPGTRLTVL.

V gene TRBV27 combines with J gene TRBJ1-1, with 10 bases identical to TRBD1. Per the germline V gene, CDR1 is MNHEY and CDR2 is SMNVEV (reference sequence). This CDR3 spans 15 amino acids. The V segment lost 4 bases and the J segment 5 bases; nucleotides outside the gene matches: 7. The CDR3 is CASSSTSGQGTEAFF. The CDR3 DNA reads TGTGCCAGCAGTTCAACATCGGGACAGGGGACTGAAGCTTTCTTT.

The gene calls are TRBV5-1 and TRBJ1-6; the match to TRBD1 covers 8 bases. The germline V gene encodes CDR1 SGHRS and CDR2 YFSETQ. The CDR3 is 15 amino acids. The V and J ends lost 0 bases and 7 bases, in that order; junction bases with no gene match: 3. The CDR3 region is CASSLGTGLNSPLHF. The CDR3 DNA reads TGCGCCAGCAGCTTGGGGACAGGGTTGAATTCACCCCTCCACTTT.

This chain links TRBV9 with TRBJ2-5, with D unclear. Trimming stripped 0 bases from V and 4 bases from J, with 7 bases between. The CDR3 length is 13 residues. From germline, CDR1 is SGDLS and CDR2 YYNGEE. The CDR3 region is CASSVGLVETQYF. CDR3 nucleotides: TGTGCCAGCAGCGTAGGATTGGTAGAGACCCAGTACTTC.

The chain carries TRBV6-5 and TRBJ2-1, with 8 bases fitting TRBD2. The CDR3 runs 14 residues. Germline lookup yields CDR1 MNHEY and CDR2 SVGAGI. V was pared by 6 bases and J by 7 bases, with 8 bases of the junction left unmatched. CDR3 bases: TGTGCCAGCAGACTCGGACTAGCTGGGAATGAGCAGTTCTTC. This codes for CASRLGLAGNEQFF.

The CDR3 sequence: CASSFLPNQPQHF. CDR3 DNA sequence: TGTGCCAGCAGTTTTCTTCCCAATCAGCCCCAGCATTTT. The chain carries TRBV27 and TRBJ1-5; the D is unclear. Between the trimmed V and J ends, which lost 3 bases and 3 bases, there was a span of 6 bases. The CDR3 extends over 13 amino acids. Germline V gives CDR1 MNHEY, CDR2 SMNVEV (reference sequence).

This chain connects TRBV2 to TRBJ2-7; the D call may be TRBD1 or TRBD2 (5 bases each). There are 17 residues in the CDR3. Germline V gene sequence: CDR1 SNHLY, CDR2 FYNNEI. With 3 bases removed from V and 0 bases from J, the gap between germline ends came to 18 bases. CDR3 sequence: CASSEESWGPRSYEQYF. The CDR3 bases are TGTGCCAGCAGTGAGGAGTCCTGGGGACCCCGCTCCTACGAGCAGTACTTC.

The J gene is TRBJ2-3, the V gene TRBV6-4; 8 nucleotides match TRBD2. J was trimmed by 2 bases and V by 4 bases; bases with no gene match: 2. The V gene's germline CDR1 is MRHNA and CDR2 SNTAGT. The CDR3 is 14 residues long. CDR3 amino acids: CASSGSGATDTQYF. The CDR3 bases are TGTGCCAGCAGTGGTAGCGGGGCCACAGATACGCAGTATTTT.

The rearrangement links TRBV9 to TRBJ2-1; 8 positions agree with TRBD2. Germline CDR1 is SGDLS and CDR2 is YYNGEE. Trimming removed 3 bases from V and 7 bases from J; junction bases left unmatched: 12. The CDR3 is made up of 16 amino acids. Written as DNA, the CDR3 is TGTGCCAGCAGCGGTCCGGGACTAGTTATGTTGAATGAGCAGTTCTTC. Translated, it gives CASSGPGLVMLNEQFF.

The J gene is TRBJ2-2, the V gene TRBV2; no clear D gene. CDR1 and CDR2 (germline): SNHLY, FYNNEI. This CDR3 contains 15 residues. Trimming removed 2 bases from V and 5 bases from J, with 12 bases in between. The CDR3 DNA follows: TGTGCCAGCAGTGAATTGTGGGGAAGGACCGGGGAGCTGTTTTTT. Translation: CASSELWGRTGELFF. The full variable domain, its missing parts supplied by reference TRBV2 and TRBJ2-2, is EPEVTQTPSHQVTQMGQEVILRCVPISNHLYFYWYRQILGQKVEFLVSFYNNEISEKSEIFDDQFSVERPDGSNFTLKIRSTKLEDSAMYFCASSELWGRTGELFFGEGSRLTVL.

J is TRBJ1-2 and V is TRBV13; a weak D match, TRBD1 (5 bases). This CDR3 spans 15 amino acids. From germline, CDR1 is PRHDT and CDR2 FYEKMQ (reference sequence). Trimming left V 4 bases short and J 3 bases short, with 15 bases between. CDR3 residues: CASSSARGGHYGYTF. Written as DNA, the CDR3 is TGTGCCAGCAGCTCGGCACGGGGGGGTCACTATGGCTACACCTTC.

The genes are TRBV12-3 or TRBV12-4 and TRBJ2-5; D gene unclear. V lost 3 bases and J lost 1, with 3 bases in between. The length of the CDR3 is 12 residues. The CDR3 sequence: CASSFIQETQYF. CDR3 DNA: TGTGCCAGCAGTTTCATCCAAGAGACCCAGTACTTC.

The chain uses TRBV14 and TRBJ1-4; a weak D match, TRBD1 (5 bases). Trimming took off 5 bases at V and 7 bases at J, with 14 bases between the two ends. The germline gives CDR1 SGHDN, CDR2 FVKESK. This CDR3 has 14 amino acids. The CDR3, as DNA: TGTGCCAGCAGCTCCCAAGGGGAGCCTGAAAAACTGTTTTTT. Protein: CASSSQGEPEKLFF.

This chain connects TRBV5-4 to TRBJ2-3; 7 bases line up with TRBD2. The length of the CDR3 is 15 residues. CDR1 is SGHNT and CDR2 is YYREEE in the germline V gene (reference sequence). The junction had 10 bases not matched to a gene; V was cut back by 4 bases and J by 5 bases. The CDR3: CASSQRRGVGDTQYF. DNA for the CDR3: TGTGCCAGCAGCCAGCGTCGGGGGGTAGGAGATACGCAGTATTTT.

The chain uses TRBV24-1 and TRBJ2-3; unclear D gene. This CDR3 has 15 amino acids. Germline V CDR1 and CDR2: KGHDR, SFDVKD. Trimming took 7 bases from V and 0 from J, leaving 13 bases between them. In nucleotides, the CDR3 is TGTGCCACCAGCCCGGGCAGAACTAGCACAGATACGCAGTATTTT. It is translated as CATSPGRTSTDTQYF.

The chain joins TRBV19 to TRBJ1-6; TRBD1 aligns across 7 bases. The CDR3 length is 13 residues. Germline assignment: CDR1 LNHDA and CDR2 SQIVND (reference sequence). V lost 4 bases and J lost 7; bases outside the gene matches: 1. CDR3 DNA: TGTGCCAGTAGTAGACAGGGAAATTCACCCCTCCACTTT. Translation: CASSRQGNSPLHF.

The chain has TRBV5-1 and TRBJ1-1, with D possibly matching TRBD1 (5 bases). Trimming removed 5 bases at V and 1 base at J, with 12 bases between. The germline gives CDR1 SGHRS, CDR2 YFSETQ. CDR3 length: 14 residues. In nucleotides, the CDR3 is TGCGCCAGCAGTTGGGACGCACAGAACACTGAAGCTTTCTTT. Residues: CASSWDAQNTEAFF. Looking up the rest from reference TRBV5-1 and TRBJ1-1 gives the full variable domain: KAGVTQTPRYLIKTRGQQVTLSCSPISGHRSVSWYQQTPGQGLQFLFEYFSETQRNKGNFPGRFSGRQFSNSRSEMNVSTLELGDSALYLCASSWDAQNTEAFFGQGTRLTVV.